This T cell receptor beta chain appears in the sequencing data of a study of blood T cell repertoires in COVID-19. Study-wide context: The United States, Italy and Spain supplied acute and convalescent COVID-19 samples. T cells, B-cell-depleted T cells, or PBMCs provided the cDNA or gDNA that served as material.

Per the authors' pipeline: Quantification of nucleated cells was approximated via reference gene primer amplification. Here immunoSEQ multiplex PCR was the method, and the copy in TCRdb shows in-frame clones only, minus some. Clonal size and the V and J genes are those of that table, whereas D and trimming came from the DNA. The sample shows about 140,000 clones, about 91% of them seen only once. CDR1 and CDR2 (germline): SGDLS, YYNGEE. The CDR3 sequence is 13 residues long. With 0 bases removed from V and 3 bases from J, the gap between germline ends came to 6 bases. The sample taken for sequencing was peripheral blood. V is TRBV9 and J is TRBJ1-2, with D uncertain. The clonotype was recovered from a woman in her fifties or sixties with acute or convalescent COVID-19. The CDR3 sequence: CASSVGADYGYTF. The CDR3 nucleotides read TGTGCCAGCAGCGTAGGTGCAGACTATGGCTACACCTTC.